This TCR beta chain originates from a study of T cell changes during pregnancy in multiple sclerosis (dated by TCRdb to between 2018 and 2020). A note on the overall study: In women with multiple sclerosis, the researchers looked at how the T cell repertoire shifted as pregnancy progressed.

The library was generated by the immunoSEQ multiplex PCR assay. TCRdb provides this immuneACCESS table in a form limited to in-frame rearrangements. Some clones are lacking; in checked studies, under half of them reflect an unresolved V gene, and why the rest are absent is not known. Recorded for this sample are 35,000 or so clones; about 88% of them occurred a single time. Roughly 1.2% of the sample comes from the top ten. As concerns this clone: Which antigen it targets is not known. No clone much larger than this one lies a single base away; base qualities are absent.

Relative to germline, V is missing 6 bases and J is missing 7 bases, with 7 bases of the junction outside any gene match. The germline V gene (reference sequence) provides CDR1 MNHEY and CDR2 SMNVEV. The CDR3 has 14 amino acids, counting the end cysteine and phenylalanine. Just the 42-base CDR3 DNA is kept, in frame starting at base 1. The chain employs TRBV27 and TRBJ2-1; 9 of the junction bases match TRBD1. The clonotype originates from a female donor with multiple sclerosis, enrolled in a pregnancy study. The specimen comprised CD4+ T cells from peripheral blood mononuclear cells, sampled before pregnancy. The sequence in DNA is TGTGCCAGCAGCGGGGACAGGGTAGAGAATGAGCAGTTCTTC. Its amino acids are CASSGDRVENEQFF.